This paragraph reports one TCR beta chain. This CDR3 is 15 amino acids long. Germline V gene sequence: CDR1 SGHRS, CDR2 YFSETQ. V shed 4 bases and J shed 1 base, with 14 bases lying between them. This entry belongs to a study of beta chain features in type 1 diabetes. Expressed TCRB transcripts were sequenced because the entire RNA isolate underwent reverse transcription. The method was immunoSEQ multiplex PCR; TCRdb's version includes in-frame clones alone and lacks a portion of them. Of approximately 90,000 clones listed, roughly a third are singletons. Specimen: stem cell memory CD4+ T cells from blood. This receptor was obtained from a woman aged 18-35 years in good health. The rearrangement joins TRBV5-1 to TRBJ1-2, with D possibly TRBD1 on 6 matching bases. The CDR3 sequence is CASSPPGQLNYGYTF. The CDR3 DNA sequence: TGCGCCAGCAGCCCTCCGGGACAACTTAACTATGGCTACACCTTC.